This passage covers 5 T cell receptor beta chains from one sample sequenced in a study of early T cells in non-severe SARS-CoV-2 infection. TCRdb reprocessed the 5' RACE reads via MiXCR and lists one record per CDR3 protein. The sample has approximately 77,000 distinct CDR3 sequences, 9.5% to 15% seen once. Sequencing used whole blood. These receptors originate from an adult who was a healthcare worker with PCR-confirmed SARS-CoV-2 infection or an uninfected control (not recorded which).

This clonotype was observed a few times. The chain joins TRBV29-1 to TRBJ2-7, with D unresolved. V was shortened by 1 base and J by 4 bases, with 8 bases between the two germline ends. CDR1 is SQVTM, CDR2 ANQGSEA, per germline. The CDR3 consists of 12 residues. The CDR3 coding sequence is TGCAGCGTTGAAGTGAAGGGATACGAGCAGTACTTC. Translated, it gives CSVEVKGYEQYF.

The chain carries TRBV28 and TRBJ2-1; 10 bases fit TRBD2. In germline, CDR1 is MDHEN, CDR2 SYDVKM. The V gene end was trimmed by 4 bases and the J gene end by 5 bases; junction bases not matched to a gene: 11. The CDR3 spans 17 residues. Here the CDR3 reads CASSSLASGSQNNEQFF. The CDR3 DNA follows: TGTGCCAGCAGTTCCCTCGCTAGCGGGAGTCAGAACAATGAGCAGTTCTTC.

At least ten counts were recorded for this clonotype. The J gene is TRBJ2-7, the V gene TRBV27; 7 bases agree with TRBD2. Germline V gene data show CDR1 as MNHEY and CDR2 as SMNVEV (reference sequence). Germline trimming cut 3 bases from V and 7 bases from J; bases unmatched to any gene: 6. This CDR3 contains 13 residues. The DNA for the CDR3 is TGTGCCAGCAGTTTGAGCGGGGAATGGGAGCAGTACTTC. Amino acid sequence: CASSLSGEWEQYF.

This clonotype was counted a few times. V gene TRBV11-2 combines with J gene TRBJ2-7; tentative D call: TRBD2 (5 bases). V lost 4 bases and J 0 bases, leaving 16 bases between the germline ends. The CDR3 sequence is 16 residues long. Per germline, CDR1 SGHAT and CDR2 FQNNGV. The CDR3 spells CASSSRGSSNSYEQYF. CDR3 coding DNA: TGTGCCAGCAGCTCCCGAGGGTCCTCCAACTCCTACGAGCAGTACTTC.

This chain uses TRBV11-2 with TRBJ2-1; the D is unclear. The CDR3 covers 19 residues. Per germline, CDR1 SGHAT and CDR2 FQNNGV. Trimming removed 0 bases from V and 4 bases from J, with 22 bases in between. CDR3 DNA sequence: TGTGCCAGCAGCTTAGAAGTCCCGCAATTGACTTTGGGTTACAATGAGCAGTTCTTC. Its protein is CASSLEVPQLTLGYNEQFF.